The T cell receptor beta chain described here comes from a study of beta chain features in type 1 diabetes. Study context: Cell yields, age and gender were similar between patients and healthy donors.

Expressed TCRB transcripts were sequenced, since all the RNA that had been isolated was reverse transcribed. Assay: immunoSEQ multiplex PCR; the TCRdb copy retains only in-frame clones and omits some. The sample consists of fewer than 45,000 clones, approximately 61% of them appearing once. On this clone: What it binds is not known.

Study-wide results and caveats: High TCR expression in some cells could lead to their over-representation in cDNA sequencing. Researchers report that Type 1 diabetes patients had moderately but significantly shorter TCRB CDR3s across all four CD4+ subsets. The naive, central memory and Treg TCRB repertoires showed an apparent similarity that was greater among patients than among healthy donors.

Per germline, CDR1 SGHTA and CDR2 FQGNSA. This CDR3 has 15 amino acids. V trimming: 1 base; J trimming: 4 bases; junction bases outside the gene matches: 5. Sorting that relied on CD45RO/CCR7/CD25/CD127/CD95/CD27 yielded CD4+ naive, central memory, regulatory and stem cell-like memory cells. The sample was Tregs from blood. The chain carries TRBV7-2 and TRBJ1-2; TRBD1 aligns across 8 bases. This receptor was taken from a man younger than 40 with type 1 diabetes. Some clones in this sample may be carry-over from other donors' samples. CDR3 residues: CASSLGPGGVYGYTF. The DNA of the CDR3 is TGTGCCAGCAGCTTAGGTCCAGGGGGCGTCTATGGCTACACCTTC.